A selection of T cell receptor beta chains follows, all from one sample in a study of T cell repertoires in cytomegalovirus infection. TCRdb itself ran the reads through MiXCR, one entry per CDR3 protein. The sample includes 450,000 to 600,000 distinct CDR3 sequences, approximately 10% of them seen just once. Sequenced input: PBMCs. The receptors derive from a human donor in good health (CMV status not recorded). Some clones in this sample may be carry-over from other donors' samples. The conserved cysteine and the conserved F or W are not part of the CDR3 here. A D gene is named only where the DNA matches it firmly.

NA,TRBJ2-4,TRBV12-3/TRBV12-4,ASSLTGVRAKNIQY
TRBD1,TRBJ1-2,TRBV11-2,ASSSQTGGYGYT
NA,TRBJ2-1,TRBV11-2,ASSYTGTSQNEQF
TRBD2,TRBJ2-5,TRBV6-5,ASSYESGGSETQY
NA,TRBJ2-5,TRBV7-8,ASSLSEEETQY
TRBD1,TRBJ2-7,TRBV10-3,AITKDRGDYEQY
NA,TRBJ1-5,TRBV20-1,SARPRTFYSNQPQH
TRBD2,TRBJ2-3,TRBV12-3/TRBV12-4,ASSLGSLAGRHTDTQY
NA,TRBJ2-4,TRBV12-3/TRBV12-4,ASSLMASKNIQY
NA,TRBJ1-6,TRBV6-1,ASSTSGVYSYNSPLH
NA,TRBJ2-1,TRBV12-3/TRBV12-4,ASSLSPGSPAGNEQF
NA,TRBJ2-7,TRBV20-1,SATRQIPYEQY
NA,TRBJ2-5,TRBV2,ASSESGYYGETQY
TRBD2,TRBJ2-1,TRBV11-2,ATRRTSGVRRDNEQF
NA,TRBJ2-7,TRBV7-2,ASSPGPAVEQY
TRBD1,TRBJ2-7,TRBV4-2,ASSRYTRDRVDEQY
TRBD1,TRBJ1-5,TRBV6-6,ASSRGFNQPQH
NA,TRBJ2-5,TRBV12-3/TRBV12-4,ASSLGSGRQETQY
NA,TRBJ1-5,TRBV5-5,ASSLWSHQPQH
NA,TRBJ1-6,TRBV3-1,ASSLPGSGSPLH
NA,TRBJ2-5,TRBV6-1,ASREARRQETQY
NA,TRBJ1-2,TRBV5-1,ASSLDLASYGYT
NA,TRBJ1-1,TRBV5-1,ASREDNRAEAF
TRBD2,TRBJ2-3,TRBV28,ASNGGGTDTQY
NA,TRBJ1-6,TRBV7-8,ASSLALDSASSYNSPLH
NA,TRBJ2-3,TRBV9,ASSVAGTRTDTQY
NA,TRBJ1-1,TRBV12-5,ASGLVSGTEAF
TRBD2,TRBJ2-7,TRBV7-2,ASSLARTSGNEQY